The rows below give T cell receptor beta chains drawn from one sample of a study of T cell responses to AZD1222 COVID-19 vaccine. The repertoire was sequenced with immunoSEQ multiplex PCR; TCRdb's copy has only in-frame clones and lacks some. Seen here are 95,000 to 100,000 clones, around 87% observed once, and the top ten hold roughly 10%. The sample here was peripheral blood, taken 28 days after the second AZD1222 dose. The receptors originated from an adult who received the AZD1222 COVID-19 vaccine. Both conserved end residues are part of each CDR3. A D gene is named only where the DNA matches it firmly. Clone size, where shown, is once, few, many, or a class for clones that have expanded.

d_call	j_call	clone_size	v_call	cdr3_length	cdr3_aa	cdr3_nt
-	TRBJ1-1	-	TRBV19	13	CASSTGLNTEAFF	TGTGCCAGTAGCACCGGTCTGAACACTGAAGCTTTCTTT
-	TRBJ2-2	few	TRBV7-3	14	CASSPFGSTGELFF	TGTGCCAGCAGCCCTTTCGGGAGCACCGGGGAGCTGTTTTTT
-	TRBJ2-2	-	TRBV6-5	15	CATFRGAGGTGELFF	TGTGCCACCTTTCGGGGGGCAGGTGGGACCGGGGAGCTGTTTTTT
TRBD1	TRBJ1-1	-	TRBV5-1	15	CASSSEYRGNTEAFF	TGCGCCAGCAGCTCCGAATACAGGGGGAACACTGAAGCTTTCTTT
-	TRBJ1-1	-	TRBV28	15	CASSPPGRGWSEAFF	TGTGCCAGCAGTCCGCCGGGGAGGGGGTGGTCTGAAGCTTTCTTT
-	TRBJ1-1	-	TRBV6-5	14	CASRPDQWGTEAFF	TGTGCCAGCAGACCAGACCAGTGGGGCACTGAAGCTTTCTTT
TRBD1	TRBJ2-7	-	TRBV10-1	15	CASSESMGQGSEQYF	TGCGCCAGCAGTGAGTCGATGGGACAGGGGAGCGAGCAGTACTTC
-	TRBJ1-1	-	TRBV19	14	CASSPDGGVSEAFF	TGTGCCAGTAGTCCCGACGGGGGAGTCTCTGAAGCTTTCTTT
TRBD1	TRBJ1-2	once	TRBV10-2	12	CATSGTGGGYTF	TGCGCCACCTCCGGGACAGGGGGTGGCTACACCTTC
TRBD2	TRBJ2-7	-	TRBV19	14	CASGGGGGTYEQYF	TGTGCCAGCGGGGGGGGTGGAGGGACCTACGAGCAGTACTTC
TRBD1	TRBJ1-1	few	TRBV5-1	12	CASSLAGQGGVF	TGCGCCAGCAGCCTGGCGGGACAGGGTGGGGTCTTT
TRBD2	TRBJ2-5	-	TRBV10-2	16	CASGGRPSGGLETQYF	TGCGCCAGCGGTGGGAGGCCTAGCGGGGGGTTGGAGACCCAGTACTTC
-	TRBJ1-1	-	TRBV27	14	CASSLWGGRTEAFF	TGTGCCAGCAGTTTATGGGGGGGCCGGACTGAAGCTTTCTTT
TRBD2	TRBJ2-7	-	TRBV28	16	CASFSVASGRQYEQYF	TGTGCCAGTTTCTCCGTCGCTAGCGGGAGACAATACGAGCAGTACTTC
-	TRBJ2-3	-	TRBV7-3	13	CASSSASTDTQYF	TGTGCCAGCAGCTCCGCCAGCACAGATACGCAGTATTTT
TRBD1	TRBJ2-1	-	TRBV6-1	16	CASSDPGQGRRNEQFF	TGTGCCAGCAGTGACCCGGGACAGGGTAGGAGAAATGAGCAGTTCTTC
TRBD1	TRBJ1-4	-	TRBV18	14	CASSPRTGSEKLFF	TGTGCCAGCTCACCCAGGACAGGGAGTGAAAAACTGTTTTTT
TRBD1	TRBJ1-5	-	TRBV29-1	14	CSVTGGAGNQPQHF	TGCAGCGTGACAGGGGGCGCGGGCAATCAGCCCCAGCATTTT
-	TRBJ1-2	-	TRBV5-1	12	CASSEQGNGYTF	TGCGCCAGCAGCGAACAGGGTAATGGCTACACCTTC
-	TRBJ2-3	-	TRBV19	15	CASSITSSDTDTQYF	TGTGCCAGTAGTATTACTAGCTCTGACACAGATACGCAGTATTTT
-	TRBJ1-5	-	TRBV27	14	CASSLRTVNQPQHF	TGTGCCAGCAGTCTAAGGACAGTAAATCAGCCCCAGCATTTT
-	TRBJ2-4	-	TRBV18	17	CASSQSTDRIAKNIQYF	TGTGCCAGCTCACAATCGACAGACAGAATAGCCAAAAACATTCAGTACTTC
-	TRBJ2-6	-	TRBV9	16	CASSFSVFSGANVLTF	TGTGCCAGCAGCTTTAGTGTGTTTTCTGGGGCCAACGTCCTGACTTTC
-	TRBJ2-7	-	TRBV21-1	16	CASSKEARVHGDEQYF	TGTGCCAGCAGCAAAGAGGCGCGGGTTCACGGGGACGAGCAGTACTTC
-	TRBJ2-3	-	TRBV7-9	16	CASSLQTGISTDTQYF	TGTGCCAGCAGCCTCCAGACAGGAATTAGCACAGATACGCAGTATTTT
-	TRBJ2-2	-	TRBV6-5	13	CASPYENTGELFF	TGTGCCAGCCCGTATGAGAACACCGGGGAGCTGTTTTTT
-	TRBJ1-5	-	TRBV2	13	CASRGDSNQPQHF	TGTGCCAGCAGGGGAGATAGCAATCAGCCCCAGCATTTT
TRBD2	TRBJ2-7	-	TRBV25-1	13	CASTRGVGGEQYF	TGTGCCAGCACCCGGGGGGTCGGGGGCGAGCAGTACTTC
TRBD1	TRBJ1-2	-	TRBV28	14	CASSLGDRNYGYTF	TGTGCCAGCAGTTTGGGGGACAGGAACTATGGCTACACCTTC
-	TRBJ1-5	-	TRBV2	13	CATVQGGNQPQHF	TGTGCCACCGTACAGGGAGGCAATCAGCCCCAGCATTTT
-	TRBJ2-2	-	TRBV15	14	CATSRDSNTGELFF	TGTGCCACCAGCAGGGATAGTAACACCGGGGAGCTGTTTTTT
TRBD1	TRBJ1-4	-	TRBV6-6	14	CASRGRGEGEKLFF	TGTGCCAGCAGAGGCAGGGGGGAGGGGGAAAAACTGTTTTTT
-	TRBJ1-1	-	TRBV7-9	13	CASSPPGVFGAFF	TGTGCCAGCAGTCCCCCGGGCGTGTTTGGAGCTTTCTTT
-	TRBJ2-1	-	TRBV30	15	CAWSPGYGSYNEQFF	TGTGCCTGGAGTCCGGGCTACGGCTCCTACAATGAGCAGTTCTTC
-	TRBJ1-1	-	TRBV19	13	CASTSTGNTEAFF	TGTGCCAGTACTTCGACAGGGAACACTGAAGCTTTCTTT
-	TRBJ1-2	-	TRBV7-9	13	CASSLLQPRGYTF	TGTGCCAGCAGCTTATTACAGCCCAGGGGCTACACCTTC
-	TRBJ1-2	-	TRBV7-2	13	CASSLDRYYGYTF	TGTGCCAGCAGCCTTGACAGATACTATGGCTACACCTTC
-	TRBJ1-5	-	TRBV30	13	CAWSDRANQPQHF	TGTGCCTGGAGTGACAGAGCCAATCAGCCCCAGCATTTT
-	TRBJ2-7	-	TRBV28	14	CASSFRSGAYEQYF	TGTGCCAGCAGTTTCAGGTCGGGAGCCTACGAGCAGTACTTC
-	TRBJ1-4	-	TRBV3-1/TRBV3-2	14	CASSHGGRGEKLFF	TGTGCCAGCAGCCACGGGGGGAGGGGTGAAAAACTGTTTTTT
-	TRBJ2-7	-	TRBV21-1	17	CASSKSIRDRGSYEQYF	TGTGCCAGCAGCAAATCCATACGGGACAGGGGGTCCTACGAGCAGTACTTC
TRBD1	TRBJ2-1	-	TRBV5-1	15	CASSRRTGEIDEQFF	TGCGCCAGCAGCAGACGGACAGGTGAAATTGATGAGCAGTTCTTC
-	TRBJ2-1	-	TRBV25-1	15	CASSPGRPWSDEQFF	TGTGCCAGCAGCCCGGGACGGCCCTGGTCGGATGAGCAGTTCTTC
-	TRBJ2-6	-	TRBV3-1/TRBV3-2	16	CASSLRHSSGANVLTF	TGTGCCAGCAGCCTCCGACATAGCTCTGGGGCCAACGTCCTGACTTTC
-	TRBJ2-1	-	TRBV7-3	15	CASSRGSRTYNEQFF	TGTGCCAGCAGCCGCGGGTCACGCACCTACAATGAGCAGTTCTTC
-	TRBJ2-7	-	TRBV2	13	CASSLIQGHEQYF	TGTGCCAGCAGTTTGATTCAGGGCCACGAGCAGTACTTC
-	TRBJ1-3	-	TRBV6-6	12	CASSLSGNTIYF	TGTGCCAGCAGCCTCTCTGGAAACACCATATATTTT
-	TRBJ2-5	-	TRBV3-1/TRBV3-2	15	CASSQDWRGQETQYF	TGTGCCAGCAGCCAAGATTGGAGGGGTCAAGAGACCCAGTACTTC
TRBD1	TRBJ1-1	once	TRBV10-3	13	CAISLTGDTEAFF	TGTGCCATCAGTTTGACAGGGGACACTGAAGCTTTCTTT
-	TRBJ2-2	few	TRBV19	13	CASTGLASGELFF	TGTGCCAGTACGGGGCTAGCATCCGGGGAGCTGTTTTTT
-	TRBJ1-6	-	TRBV19	16	CASSIGGRGRNSPLHF	TGTGCCAGTAGTATTGGGGGCCGGGGAAGGAATTCACCCCTCCACTTT